These 19 T cell receptor beta chains were sequenced from one sample in a study of shared clonotypes between healthy human individuals. Assay used: immunoSEQ multiplex PCR; TCRdb lists only in-frame clones, some missing. Here the sample spans roughly 2,000,000 clones, approximately 92% being singletons. The naive CD8 subset, CD45RO-negative cells positively selected for CCR7, excluded terminally differentiated effector memory CD45RA+ cells. The sample taken for sequencing was naive CD8+ T cells from PBMCs. All receptors come from a man between 18 and 29 years old in good health. Some clones in this sample may be carry-over from other donors' samples.

The chain is built from TRBV11-2 and TRBJ2-5; tentative D call: TRBD2 (5 bases). Trimming removed 5 bases from V and 3 bases from J, with 16 bases in between. The CDR3 runs 15 residues. Per germline, CDR1 SGHAT and CDR2 FQNNGV. The CDR3 DNA sequence: TGTGCCAGCAGCCCCGCTGTCCGGCGGGAAGAGACCCAGTACTTC. This gives the protein CASSPAVRREETQYF. Based on the CDR3 plus reference TRBV11-2 and TRBJ2-5, the full variable domain is EAGVAQSPRYKIIEKRQSVAFWCNPISGHATLYWYQQILGQGPKLLIQFQNNGVVDDSQLPKDRFSAERLKGVDSTLKIQPAKLEDSAVYLCASSPAVRREETQYFGPGTRLLVL.

The J gene is TRBJ2-2, the V gene TRBV2; TRBD2 agrees at 9 bases. CDR1 is SNHLY and CDR2 is FYNNEI in the germline V gene. The V gene end was trimmed by 7 bases and the J gene end by 5 bases; junction bases not matched to a gene: 17. The CDR3 runs 18 residues. CDR3 sequence: CASTTRSSGSKGTGELFF. The CDR3 DNA reads as TGTGCCAGCACTACAAGGAGTAGCGGGAGTAAAGGGACCGGGGAGCTGTTTTTT.

J is TRBJ1-5 and V is TRBV19, with D possibly matching TRBD1 (6 bases). In germline, CDR1 is LNHDA, CDR2 SQIVND (reference sequence). V was trimmed by 3 bases and J by 0 bases, leaving 9 bases between them. This CDR3 comprises 15 residues. CDR3 in amino acids: CASSISGDSNQPQHF. For the CDR3, the DNA is TGTGCCAGTAGTATTTCAGGGGATAGCAATCAGCCCCAGCATTTT.

The CDR3 DNA reads TGTGCCAGCAGTTTAGCGGGATTTTACGAGCAGTACTTC. Its translation: CASSLAGFYEQYF. This chain joins TRBV2 and TRBJ2-5; 8 bases match TRBD2. The J call may be incorrect, as the DNA end agrees better with TRBJ2-7. CDR3 length: 13 residues. In germline, CDR1 is SNHLY, CDR2 FYNNEI.

This clone has just one count. The V gene is TRBV30, the J gene TRBJ2-5; possible D gene TRBD2, 5 bases. V was cut by 0 bases and J by 3 bases, with 8 bases left in between. Looked up from germline, CDR1 is GTSNPN and CDR2 is SVGIG (reference sequence). The CDR3 loop spans 13 amino acids. The CDR3: CAWSVMGEETQYF. The CDR3 coding sequence is TGTGCCTGGAGTGTAATGGGAGAAGAGACCCAGTACTTC.

The chain recombines TRBV5-4 with TRBJ2-2, with D possibly being TRBD1 or TRBD2 (6 bases each). Germline lookup yields CDR1 SGHNT and CDR2 YYREEE (reference sequence). This CDR3 region has 19 residues. The V end was cut by 0 bases, the J end by 0 bases, with 18 bases between. The CDR3 reads CASSLALRGPFTNTGELFF. CDR3 nucleotides: TGTGCCAGCAGCTTGGCCCTCCGGGGGCCCTTCACGAACACCGGGGAGCTGTTTTTT.

J is TRBJ2-6 and V is TRBV14, with unresolved D. Per the germline V gene, CDR1 is SGHDN and CDR2 is FVKESK. CDR3 length equals 17 residues. V was pared by 1 base and J by 1 base, with 11 bases between. The CDR3 nucleotides are TGTGCCAGCAGCCAAGCCTCCCTACGATCTGGGGCCAACGTCCTGACTTTC. Its translation: CASSQASLRSGANVLTF.

This clone was observed once. V and J are TRBV7-2 and TRBJ2-7, with D unclear. Trimming left V 5 bases short and J 3 bases short, with 8 bases between. Germline loops: CDR1 SGHTA, CDR2 FQGNSA. This CDR3 is built from 12 residues. The CDR3 loop reads CASSQEFYEQYF. Here the CDR3 DNA reads TGTGCCAGCAGCCAAGAGTTCTACGAGCAGTACTTC. Filled out from reference TRBV7-2 and TRBJ2-7, the complete variable domain reads GAGVSQSPSNKVTEKGKDVELRCDPISGHTALYWYRQSLGQGLEFLIYFQGNSAPDKSGLPSDRFSAERTGGSVSTLTIQRTQQEDSAVYLCASSQEFYEQYFGPGTRLTVT.

The rearrangement joins TRBV7-2 to TRBJ1-1; D is undetermined. Per germline, CDR1 SGHTA and CDR2 FQGNSA. Between the trimmed V and J ends, which lost 2 bases and 2 bases, there was a span of 9 bases. The CDR3 runs 14 residues. The CDR3 here is CASSLKRPNTEAFF. The DNA for the CDR3 is TGTGCCAGCAGCTTAAAGAGGCCAAACACTGAAGCTTTCTTT. The full variable domain, with the rest looked up from reference TRBV7-2 and TRBJ1-1, is GAGVSQSPSNKVTEKGKDVELRCDPISGHTALYWYRQSLGQGLEFLIYFQGNSAPDKSGLPSDRFSAERTGGSVSTLTIQRTQQEDSAVYLCASSLKRPNTEAFFGQGTRLTVV.

The V and J genes are TRBV7-9 and TRBJ2-2; 13 nucleotides line up with TRBD2. The CDR3 is 17 residues long. Germline V gene sequence: CDR1 SEHNR, CDR2 FQNEAQ (reference sequence). The junction had 1 base not matched to a gene; V was cut back by 3 bases and J by 0 bases. The CDR3 is CASSFTSGRANTGELFF. The CDR3 nucleotides read TGTGCCAGCAGCTTTACTAGCGGGAGGGCGAACACCGGGGAGCTGTTTTTT. Drawing the rest from reference TRBV7-9 and TRBJ2-2, the complete variable domain is DTGVSQNPRHKITKRGQNVTFRCDPISEHNRLYWYRQTLGQGPEFLTYFQNEAQLEKSRLLSDRFSAERPKGSFSTLEIQRTEQGDSAMYLCASSFTSGRANTGELFFGEGSRLTVL.

This clone turned up a few times. The gene calls are TRBV11-2 and TRBJ2-2, with D unclear. This CDR3 comprises 12 residues. The germline CDR1 and CDR2 sequences are SGHAT and FQNNGV. V was clipped by 4 bases and J by 0 bases, with 0 bases between them. CDR3 bases: TGTGCCAGCAGCTCGAACACCGGGGAGCTGTTTTTT. As protein: CASSSNTGELFF.

This clone was counted once. The J gene is TRBJ2-1, the V gene TRBV2; 7 bases fit TRBD2. The V segment lost 4 bases and the J segment 1 base; nucleotides outside the gene matches: 7. The germline V gene has CDR1 SNHLY and CDR2 FYNNEI. This CDR3 spans 16 amino acids. The chain's CDR3 is CASSGGGVSSYNEQFF. CDR3 coding DNA: TGTGCCAGCAGTGGGGGGGGAGTCAGTTCCTACAATGAGCAGTTCTTC.

The rearrangement uses TRBV29-1 and TRBJ2-7, with D tentatively TRBD1 (6 bases). Germline V gives CDR1 SQVTM, CDR2 ANQGSEA. With 2 bases removed from V and 2 bases from J, the gap between germline ends came to 7 bases. CDR3 size: 12 residues. CDR3 region: CSVESGAYEQYF. The CDR3 nucleotides are TGCAGCGTTGAATCAGGGGCCTACGAGCAGTACTTC.

The chain uses TRBV9 and TRBJ2-7; 9 bases agree with TRBD2. Trimming cost V 0 bases and J 4 bases; bases outside gene matches: 8. There are 16 residues in the CDR3. Per the germline V gene, CDR1 is SGDLS and CDR2 is YYNGEE. The chain's CDR3 is CASSVGGGRAFYEQYF. DNA for the CDR3: TGTGCCAGCAGCGTAGGCGGCGGGAGGGCCTTTTACGAGCAGTACTTC.

The CDR3 is CASSDRDKGNYGYTF. CDR3 DNA: TGTGCCAGCAGCGATCGGGACAAGGGAAACTATGGCTACACCTTC. This chain joins TRBV7-2 and TRBJ1-2, with a possible D match to TRBD1 (6 bases). The germline V gene encodes CDR1 SGHTA and CDR2 FQGNSA. V was pared by 5 bases and J by 2 bases, with 15 bases between. The length of the CDR3 is 15 residues.

The CDR3 loop is CASSSRQGMEEKLFF. CDR3 bases: TGTGCCAGCAGTTCCCGCCAGGGAATGGAAGAAAAACTGTTTTTT. The V call is TRBV27, the J call TRBJ1-4, with a possible D match to TRBD1 (5 bases). V was trimmed by 4 bases and J by 8 bases, leaving 17 bases between them. Germline CDR1 MNHEY, CDR2 SMNVEV (reference sequence). This CDR3 is built from 15 residues. Based on the CDR3 plus reference TRBV27 and TRBJ1-4, the full variable domain is EAQVTQNPRYLITVTGKKLTVTCSQNMNHEYMSWYRQDPGLGLRQIYYSMNVEVTDKGDVPEGYKVSRKEKRNFPLILESPSPNQTSLYFCASSSRQGMEEKLFFGSGTQLSVL.

This clone was seen only once. The chain couples TRBV4-1 to TRBJ1-2; TRBD1 matches 7 bases. Germline CDR1 is MGHRA and CDR2 is YSYEKL. The junction had 9 bases not matched to a gene; V was cut back by 3 bases and J by 8 bases. The CDR3 totals 14 residues. CDR3 in amino acids: CASSHVGRGSGYTF. The CDR3 bases are TGCGCCAGCAGCCACGTGGGCAGGGGGAGCGGCTACACCTTC.

V usage is TRBV6-6 and J usage is TRBJ2-7; 9 bases are shared with TRBD1. The length of the CDR3 is 16 residues. Germline V gene sequence: CDR1 MNHNY, CDR2 SVGAGI (reference sequence). V lost 2 bases, J lost 2 bases, and 7 bases stayed unmatched. In DNA form, the CDR3 reads TGTGCCAGCAGTTACCCGACAGGGGGGCTCCCCTACGAGCAGTACTTC. Encoded protein: CASSYPTGGLPYEQYF.

The chain links TRBV7-9 to TRBJ2-7; maybe TRBD2 (6 bases). Germline V gives CDR1 SEHNR, CDR2 FQNEAQ (reference sequence). The ends were cut back, 5 bases at V and 7 bases at J, with 12 bases in the middle. The CDR3 has 12 residues. The CDR3 region has the DNA TGTGCCAGCAGCCCGGGGGATTGGGAGCAGTACTTC. It translates to CASSPGDWEQYF.